The 8 T cell receptor beta chains listed next were all sequenced from one sample in a study of technical replicates of blood from a handful of donors. The repertoire was sequenced with immunoSEQ multiplex PCR; TCRdb's copy has only in-frame clones and lacks some. The sample holds about 99,000 clones, roughly 96% seen once. Sequencing was carried out using T cells isolated from PBMCs. The receptors here all came from a human donor in good health.

The rearrangement uses TRBV5-1 and TRBJ2-3, with a weak D call TRBD1 (6 bases). Trimming stripped 0 bases from V and 5 bases from J, with 10 bases between. Germline lookup yields CDR1 SGHRS and CDR2 YFSETQ. CDR3 length: 14 amino acids. The CDR3 sequence is CASSLGGPGDTQYF. The CDR3 region has the DNA TGCGCCAGCAGCTTGGGGGGGCCGGGAGATACGCAGTATTTT.

This sequence joins TRBV19 and TRBJ1-2, with 7 nucleotides matching TRBD1. The V and J ends lost 7 bases and 0 bases, in that order; junction bases with no gene match: 2. CDR3 size: 13 residues. Germline lookup yields CDR1 LNHDA and CDR2 SQIVND (reference sequence). CDR3 DNA: TGTGCCAGTACTGACAGGGCTAACTATGGCTACACCTTC. The encoded protein is CASTDRANYGYTF. Using reference TRBV19 and TRBJ1-2 for the parts outside the CDR3, the full variable domain is DGGITQSPKYLFRKEGQNVTLSCEQNLNHDAMYWYRQDPGQGLRLIYYSQIVNDFQKGDIAEGYSVSREKKESFPLTVTSAQKNPTAFYLCASTDRANYGYTFGSGTRLTVV.

The chain is built from TRBV29-1 and TRBJ2-3; 8 nucleotides match TRBD2. The V segment lost 2 bases and the J segment 4 bases; nucleotides outside the gene matches: 5. There are 14 residues in the CDR3. In germline, CDR1 is SQVTM, CDR2 ANQGSEA. Here the CDR3 reads CSVETGGGADTQYF. CDR3 nucleotide sequence: TGCAGCGTTGAAACGGGAGGGGGTGCAGATACGCAGTATTTT.

The chain uses TRBV5-1 and TRBJ2-5; 10 nucleotides match TRBD2. Germline lookup yields CDR1 SGHRS and CDR2 YFSETQ. The J segment lost 2 bases and the V segment lost 4 bases, leaving 5 bases of the junction unmatched. The CDR3 has 15 residues. The CDR3: CASSGGTSAQETQYF. The CDR3 region has the DNA TGCGCCAGCAGCGGCGGGACTAGCGCACAAGAGACCCAGTACTTC. The variable domain in full, with the rest retrieved from reference TRBV5-1 and TRBJ2-5, is KAGVTQTPRYLIKTRGQQVTLSCSPISGHRSVSWYQQTPGQGLQFLFEYFSETQRNKGNFPGRFSGRQFSNSRSEMNVSTLELGDSALYLCASSGGTSAQETQYFGPGTRLLVL.

This clone was picked up a small number of times. The J gene is TRBJ2-3, the V gene TRBV5-4, with 9 bases fitting TRBD2. There are 18 residues in the CDR3. Trimming took 4 bases from V and 2 from J; bases not matched to a gene: 14. Germline assignment: CDR1 SGHNT and CDR2 YYREEE (reference sequence). The CDR3 loop is CASSPAGLAGTSTDTQYF. The CDR3, as DNA: TGTGCCAGCAGCCCGGCGGGCCTAGCGGGAACCTCCACAGATACGCAGTATTTT.

This clone was seen a handful of times. This chain joins TRBV11-2 and TRBJ2-1; a weak D match, TRBD2 (6 bases). Germline loops: CDR1 SGHAT, CDR2 FQNNGV. Trimming removed 5 bases at V and 2 bases at J, with 25 bases between. This CDR3 has 19 residues. The CDR3 protein is CASSPEIPGAKSAYNEQFF. The DNA for the CDR3 is TGTGCCAGCAGCCCCGAGATTCCGGGAGCGAAAAGTGCCTACAATGAGCAGTTCTTC.

V usage is TRBV11-1 and J usage is TRBJ2-2; 10 positions match TRBD2. CDR1 is SGHAT, CDR2 FQDESV, per germline (reference sequence). The CDR3 consists of 16 residues. The junction had 5 bases not matched to a gene; V was cut back by 3 bases and J by 4 bases. The CDR3 sequence: CASSFLAGALTGELFF. In DNA, the CDR3 is TGTGCCAGCAGCTTCCTAGCGGGAGCCCTCACCGGGGAGCTGTTTTTT.

The chain has TRBV19 and TRBJ2-3; D gene unclear. Germline CDR1 and CDR2: LNHDA and SQIVND (reference sequence). V lost 8 bases, J lost 2 bases, and 11 bases lay in between. The CDR3 has 13 residues. CDR3 loop: CASSLRNTDTQYF. CDR3 bases: TGTGCCAGTTCCCTCAGAAACACAGATACGCAGTATTTT.